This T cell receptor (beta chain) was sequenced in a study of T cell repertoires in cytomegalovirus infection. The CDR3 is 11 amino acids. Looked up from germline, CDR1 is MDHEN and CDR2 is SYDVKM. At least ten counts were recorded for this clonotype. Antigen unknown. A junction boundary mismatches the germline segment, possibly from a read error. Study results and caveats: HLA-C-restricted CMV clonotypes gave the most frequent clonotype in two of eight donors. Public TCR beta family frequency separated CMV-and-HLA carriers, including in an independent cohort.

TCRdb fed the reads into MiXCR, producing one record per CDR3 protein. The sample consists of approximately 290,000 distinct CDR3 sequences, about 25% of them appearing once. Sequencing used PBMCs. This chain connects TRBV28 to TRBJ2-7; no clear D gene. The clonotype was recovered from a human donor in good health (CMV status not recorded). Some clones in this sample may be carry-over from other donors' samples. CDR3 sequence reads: CASSARYGQYF. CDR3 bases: TGTGCCAGCAGTGCTCGGTACGGGCAGTACTTC.